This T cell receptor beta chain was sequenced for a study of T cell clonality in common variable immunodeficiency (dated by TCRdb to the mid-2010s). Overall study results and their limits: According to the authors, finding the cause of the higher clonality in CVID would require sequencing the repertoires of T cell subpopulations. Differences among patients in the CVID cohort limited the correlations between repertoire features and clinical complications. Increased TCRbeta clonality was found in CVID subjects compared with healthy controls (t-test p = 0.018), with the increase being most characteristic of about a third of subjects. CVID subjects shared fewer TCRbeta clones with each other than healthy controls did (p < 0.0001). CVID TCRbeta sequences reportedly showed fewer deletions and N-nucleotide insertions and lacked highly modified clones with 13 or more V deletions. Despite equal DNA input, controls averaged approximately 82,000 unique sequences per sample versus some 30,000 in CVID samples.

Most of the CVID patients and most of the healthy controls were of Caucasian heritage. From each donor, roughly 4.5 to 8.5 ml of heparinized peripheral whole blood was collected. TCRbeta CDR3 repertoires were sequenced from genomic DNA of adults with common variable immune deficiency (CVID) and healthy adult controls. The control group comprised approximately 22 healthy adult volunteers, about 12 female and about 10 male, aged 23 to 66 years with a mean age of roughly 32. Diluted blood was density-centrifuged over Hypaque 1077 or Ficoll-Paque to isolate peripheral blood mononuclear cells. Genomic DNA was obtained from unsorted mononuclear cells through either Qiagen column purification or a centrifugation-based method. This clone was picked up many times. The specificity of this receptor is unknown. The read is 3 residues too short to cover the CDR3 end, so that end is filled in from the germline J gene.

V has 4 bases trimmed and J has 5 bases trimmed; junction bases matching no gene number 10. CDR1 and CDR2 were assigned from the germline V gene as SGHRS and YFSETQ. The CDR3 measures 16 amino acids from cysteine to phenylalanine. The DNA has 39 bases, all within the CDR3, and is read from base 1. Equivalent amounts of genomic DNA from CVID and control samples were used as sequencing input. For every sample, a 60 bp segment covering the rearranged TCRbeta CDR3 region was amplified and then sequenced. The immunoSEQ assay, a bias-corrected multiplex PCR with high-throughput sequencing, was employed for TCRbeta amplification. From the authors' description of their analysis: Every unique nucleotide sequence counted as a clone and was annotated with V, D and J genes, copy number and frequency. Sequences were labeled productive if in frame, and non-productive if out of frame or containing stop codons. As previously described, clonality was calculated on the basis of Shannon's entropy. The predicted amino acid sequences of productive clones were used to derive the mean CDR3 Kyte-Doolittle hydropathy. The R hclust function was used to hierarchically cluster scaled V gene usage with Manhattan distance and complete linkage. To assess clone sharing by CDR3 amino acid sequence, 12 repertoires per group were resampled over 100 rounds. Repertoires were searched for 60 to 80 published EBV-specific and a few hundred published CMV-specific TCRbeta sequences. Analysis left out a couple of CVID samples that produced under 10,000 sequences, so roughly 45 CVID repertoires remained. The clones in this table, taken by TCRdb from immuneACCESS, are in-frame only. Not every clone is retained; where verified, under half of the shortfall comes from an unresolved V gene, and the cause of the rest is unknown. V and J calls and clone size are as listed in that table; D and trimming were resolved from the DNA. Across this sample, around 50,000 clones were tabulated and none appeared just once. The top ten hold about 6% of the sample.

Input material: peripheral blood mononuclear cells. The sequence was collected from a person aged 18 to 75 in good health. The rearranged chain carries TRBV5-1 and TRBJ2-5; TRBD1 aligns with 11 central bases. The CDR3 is CASSGSGQGVGETQYF. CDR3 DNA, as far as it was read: TGCGCCAGCAGCGGCTCGGGACAGGGGGTAGGGGAGACC.